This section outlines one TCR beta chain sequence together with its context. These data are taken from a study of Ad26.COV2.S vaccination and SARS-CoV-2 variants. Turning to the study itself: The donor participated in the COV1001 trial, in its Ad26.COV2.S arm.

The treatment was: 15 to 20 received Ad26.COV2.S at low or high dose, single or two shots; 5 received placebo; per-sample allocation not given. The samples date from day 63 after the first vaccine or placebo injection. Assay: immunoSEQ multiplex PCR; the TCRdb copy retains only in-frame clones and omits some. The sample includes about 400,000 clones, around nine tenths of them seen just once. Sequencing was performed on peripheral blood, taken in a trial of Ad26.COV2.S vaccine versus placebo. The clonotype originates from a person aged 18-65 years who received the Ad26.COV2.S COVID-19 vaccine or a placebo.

This chain's CDR3 is CASSSLGRGTEAFF. As DNA, the CDR3 is TGTGCCAGCAGCTCGCTCGGGCGGGGGACTGAAGCTTTCTTT. The chain has TRBV3-1 (or the pseudogene TRBV3-2) and TRBJ1-1; D may be TRBD1 (5 bases). V lost 5 bases and J 5 bases, leaving 15 bases between the germline ends. In germline, CDR1 is LGHDT, CDR2 YNNKEL (reference sequence). This CDR3 has 14 amino acids.